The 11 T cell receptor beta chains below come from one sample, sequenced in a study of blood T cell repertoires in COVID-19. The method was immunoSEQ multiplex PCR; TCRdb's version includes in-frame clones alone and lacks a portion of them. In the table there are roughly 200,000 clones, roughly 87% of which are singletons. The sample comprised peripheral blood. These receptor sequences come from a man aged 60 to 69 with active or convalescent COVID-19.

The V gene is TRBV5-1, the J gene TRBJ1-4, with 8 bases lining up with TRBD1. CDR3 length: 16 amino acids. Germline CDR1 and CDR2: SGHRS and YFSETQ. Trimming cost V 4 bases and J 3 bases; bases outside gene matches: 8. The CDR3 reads CASSLVWTGPNEKLFF. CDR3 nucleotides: TGCGCCAGCAGCCTGGTCTGGACAGGGCCTAATGAAAAACTGTTTTTT.

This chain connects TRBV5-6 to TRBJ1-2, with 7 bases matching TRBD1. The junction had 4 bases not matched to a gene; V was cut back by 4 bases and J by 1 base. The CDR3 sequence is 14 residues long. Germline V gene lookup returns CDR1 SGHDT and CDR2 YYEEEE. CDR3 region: CASSPTGVNYGYTF. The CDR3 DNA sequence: TGTGCCAGCAGCCCTACAGGGGTTAACTATGGCTACACCTTC.

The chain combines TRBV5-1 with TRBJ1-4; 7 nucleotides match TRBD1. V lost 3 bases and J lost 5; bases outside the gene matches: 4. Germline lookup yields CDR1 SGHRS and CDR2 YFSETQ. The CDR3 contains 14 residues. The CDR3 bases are TGCGCCAGCAGCTCGGGACAGCAGAATGAAAAACTGTTTTTT. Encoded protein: CASSSGQQNEKLFF.

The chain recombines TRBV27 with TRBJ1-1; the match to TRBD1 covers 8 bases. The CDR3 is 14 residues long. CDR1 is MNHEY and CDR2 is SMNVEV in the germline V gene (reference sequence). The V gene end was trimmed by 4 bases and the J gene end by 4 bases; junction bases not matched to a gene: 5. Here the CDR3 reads CASSSQTGGTEAFF. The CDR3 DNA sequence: TGTGCCAGCAGTTCCCAAACAGGGGGCACTGAAGCTTTCTTT.

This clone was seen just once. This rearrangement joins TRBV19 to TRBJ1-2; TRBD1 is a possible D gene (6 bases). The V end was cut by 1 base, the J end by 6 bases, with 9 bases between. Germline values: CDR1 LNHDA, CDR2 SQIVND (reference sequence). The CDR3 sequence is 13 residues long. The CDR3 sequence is CASSIARGDGYTF. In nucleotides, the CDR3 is TGTGCCAGTAGTATAGCCAGGGGTGATGGCTACACCTTC.

CDR3: CATSASGGHTDTQYF. Written as DNA, the CDR3 is TGTGCCACCAGTGCCTCGGGGGGCCACACAGATACGCAGTATTTT. The chain combines TRBV24-1 with TRBJ2-3; possibly TRBD2 for D (7 bases). The CDR3 is 15 residues long. The germline CDR1 and CDR2 sequences are KGHDR and SFDVKD. Trimming pared 5 bases from V and 2 bases from J, leaving 13 bases between.

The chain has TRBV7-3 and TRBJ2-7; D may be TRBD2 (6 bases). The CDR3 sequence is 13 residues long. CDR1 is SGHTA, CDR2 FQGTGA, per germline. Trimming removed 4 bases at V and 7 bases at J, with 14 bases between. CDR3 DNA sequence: TGTGCCAGCAGCTCCACGGCGGCGGGGGAGCAGTACTTC. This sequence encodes CASSSTAAGEQYF.

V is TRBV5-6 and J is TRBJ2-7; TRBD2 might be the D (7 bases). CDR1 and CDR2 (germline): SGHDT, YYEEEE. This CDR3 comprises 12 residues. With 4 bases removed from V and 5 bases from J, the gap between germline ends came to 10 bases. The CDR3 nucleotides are TGTGCCAGCAGCCCGGGGGGCCACGAGCAGTACTTC. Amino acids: CASSPGGHEQYF. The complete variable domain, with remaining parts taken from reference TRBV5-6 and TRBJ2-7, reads DAGVTQSPTHLIKTRGQQVTLRCSPKSGHDTVSWYQQALGQGPQFIFQYYEEEERQRGNFPDRFSGHQFPNYSSELNVNALLLGDSALYLCASSPGGHEQYFGPGTRLTVT.

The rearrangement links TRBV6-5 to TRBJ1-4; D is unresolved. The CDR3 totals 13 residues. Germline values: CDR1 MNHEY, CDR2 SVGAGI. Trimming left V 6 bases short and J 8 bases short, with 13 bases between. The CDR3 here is CASSPGREEKLFF. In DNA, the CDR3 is TGTGCCAGCAGCCCGGGTCGCGAAGAAAAACTGTTTTTT.

The CDR3 here is CAWSPGVPNSPLHF. The DNA of the CDR3 is TGTGCCTGGAGCCCCGGGGTACCAAATTCACCCCTCCACTTT. The V call is TRBV30, the J call TRBJ1-6; no clear D gene. Germline CDR1 GTSNPN, CDR2 SVGIG (reference sequence). The CDR3 loop spans 14 amino acids. The germline V and J ends were trimmed by 3 bases and 7 bases, with 13 bases remaining between them.

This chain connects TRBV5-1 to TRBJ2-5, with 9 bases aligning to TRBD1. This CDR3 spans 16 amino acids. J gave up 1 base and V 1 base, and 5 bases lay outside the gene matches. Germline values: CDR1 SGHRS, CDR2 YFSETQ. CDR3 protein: CASSLLGTGSQETQYF. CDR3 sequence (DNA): TGCGCCAGCAGCTTGTTAGGGACAGGGTCCCAAGAGACCCAGTACTTC.